These T cell receptor beta chains were read from a single sample in a study of blood T cell repertoires in COVID-19. Sequenced by immunoSEQ multiplex PCR; TCRdb stores in-frame clones only, minus some. The sample lists about 92,000 clones, 75% to 90% occurring once. The material sequenced was peripheral blood. The source of these receptors is a woman of 80 years or more with active or convalescent COVID-19. CDR3s leave out the opening cysteine and the closing phenylalanine or tryptophan. Only some rows state a clone size, as once, few, many or a class for expanded clones.

V: TRBV7-9; J: TRBJ1-2; size: -; CDR3: ASSLEGFYGYT
V: TRBV9; J: TRBJ2-1; size: -; CDR3: ASSGIAGGPYNEQF
V: TRBV7-2; J: TRBJ2-2; size: once; CDR3: ASSLLQGPGELF
V: TRBV2; J: TRBJ2-1; size: few; CDR3: ASSGTSGLSGLEQF
V: TRBV4-2; J: TRBJ2-4; size: -; CDR3: ASSQARLAKNIQY
V: TRBV11-2; J: TRBJ2-3; size: -; CDR3: ASSLDGGRTDTQY
V: TRBV19; J: TRBJ1-2; size: -; CDR3: ASALTGNYGYT
V: TRBV5-1; J: TRBJ2-3; size: -; CDR3: ASSLGGDQYTQY
V: TRBV7-2; J: TRBJ2-4; size: -; CDR3: ASSLGPGGNIQY
V: TRBV4-2; J: TRBJ1-1; size: -; CDR3: ASSQERSPAF
V: TRBV6-6; J: TRBJ2-7; size: -; CDR3: ASSPDRVHEQY
V: TRBV2; J: TRBJ2-7; size: -; CDR3: ASGHRVLSYEQY
V: TRBV19; J: TRBJ1-1; size: -; CDR3: ASRGVGNTEAF
V: TRBV6-1; J: TRBJ1-2; size: -; CDR3: ASSDSGGPGRYGYT
V: TRBV27; J: TRBJ2-3; size: -; CDR3: ASKTSGIWDYTDTQY
V: TRBV12-3/TRBV12-4; J: TRBJ2-3; size: -; CDR3: ASSFQGKDTQY
V: TRBV29-1; J: TRBJ1-5; size: -; CDR3: SVKGQDHQPQH
V: TRBV4-3; J: TRBJ1-3; size: -; CDR3: ASSQDSPDSVSGNTIY
V: TRBV25-1; J: TRBJ2-5; size: -; CDR3: ASSDPGLFQETQY
V: TRBV18; J: TRBJ2-7; size: -; CDR3: ASSPPSQAAYEQY
V: TRBV28; J: TRBJ2-7; size: -; CDR3: ASSLVDSTYEQY
V: TRBV3-1/TRBV3-2; J: TRBJ1-1; size: -; CDR3: ASSGGQDNTEAF
V: TRBV5-1; J: TRBJ2-4; size: -; CDR3: ASSPPPDRGRPRNKNIQY
V: TRBV5-5; J: TRBJ1-4; size: -; CDR3: ASSIPGQLNEKLF
V: TRBV9; J: TRBJ2-7; size: -; CDR3: ASSPQGSEQY
V: TRBV9; J: TRBJ2-3; size: -; CDR3: ASSLTGTGFFTDTQY
V: TRBV6-6; J: TRBJ1-3; size: -; CDR3: ASSSGTYGNTIY
V: TRBV19; J: TRBJ1-1; size: -; CDR3: ASSTRPGNTEAF
V: TRBV4-2; J: TRBJ1-5; size: -; CDR3: ASSQGRVGNQPQH
V: TRBV25-1; J: TRBJ1-2; size: -; CDR3: ASSRRGLDGYGYT
V: TRBV24-1; J: TRBJ2-2; size: once; CDR3: ATRQYLNTGELF
V: TRBV27; J: TRBJ2-7; size: -; CDR3: AAGGGGVLYEQY
V: TRBV7-2; J: TRBJ1-4; size: once; CDR3: ASSFTGMGEKLF
V: TRBV9; J: TRBJ2-1; size: -; CDR3: ASSFSGNNEQF
V: TRBV6-2/TRBV6-3; J: TRBJ1-6; size: -; CDR3: ASSYQGTDSPLH
V: TRBV7-8; J: TRBJ1-2; size: -; CDR3: ASSLGTGIGYGYT
V: TRBV30; J: TRBJ1-4; size: many; CDR3: AWSRTGTYEKLF
V: TRBV6-6; J: TRBJ2-1; size: few; CDR3: ASVLGGSNEQF
V: TRBV28; J: TRBJ2-7; size: -; CDR3: ASSFAWDSTTYEQY
V: TRBV11-1; J: TRBJ2-7; size: -; CDR3: ASSFAGGDEQY
V: TRBV10-3; J: TRBJ1-3; size: once; CDR3: AIREQAGGNTIY